These 8 T cell receptor beta chains share one sample of origin, sequenced in a study of blood T cell repertoires in COVID-19. Produced via immunoSEQ multiplex PCR; TCRdb's table is partial and in-frame only. The sample lists some 150,000 clones, roughly 84% occurring once. Sequenced input: PBMCs or T cells enriched from blood (not recorded which). The receptors originated from a woman between 50 and 59 years old who had been exposed to COVID-19.

The chain combines TRBV11-3 with TRBJ2-7; 7 positions match TRBD2. The CDR3 runs 16 residues. The trim removed 5 bases at V and 1 base at J, leaving 11 bases unmatched. Per germline, CDR1 SGHNT and CDR2 YENEEA. This CDR3 reads CASSLPGGGGSYEQYF. CDR3 DNA sequence: TGTGCCAGCAGCCTCCCTGGCGGCGGGGGTTCCTACGAGCAGTACTTC.

The rearrangement links TRBV3-1 (or the pseudogene TRBV3-2) to TRBJ2-3, with TRBD2 matching 9 bases. J lost 2 bases, V lost 4 bases, and 4 bases had no gene match. The CDR3 loop spans 15 amino acids. Germline V gives CDR1 LGHDT, CDR2 YNNKEL (reference sequence). CDR3 residues: CASSLTSGNTDTQYF. As DNA, the CDR3 is TGTGCCAGCAGCCTGACTAGCGGAAACACAGATACGCAGTATTTT.

The chain employs TRBV23-1 and TRBJ2-2; tentatively, D is TRBD1 (7 bases). Being an ORF, TRBV23-1 has a function that is uncertain. The CDR3 has 15 residues. The ends were cut back, 6 bases at V and 8 bases at J, with 19 bases in the middle. CDR3 sequence (DNA): TGCGCCAGCAGCCCAGGACAGGTCGGGAGAGGGGAGCTGTTTTTT. Amino acid sequence: CASSPGQVGRGELFF.

CDR3 DNA: TGTGCCAGCTCCCACACGACAGGGTATGGGGACAACACTGAAGCTTTCTTT. Its translation: CASSHTTGYGDNTEAFF. The V gene is TRBV18, the J gene TRBJ1-1, with 7 bases identical to TRBD1. The CDR3 has 17 residues. V was pared by 6 bases and J by 2 bases, with 15 bases of the junction left unmatched. Germline V CDR1 and CDR2: KGHSH, LQKENI.

The chain carries TRBV6-1 and TRBJ1-5; the match to TRBD1 covers 9 bases. The CDR3 runs 19 residues. Germline lookup yields CDR1 MNHNS and CDR2 SASEGT. J gave up 3 bases and V 3 bases, and 15 bases lay outside the gene matches. CDR3 DNA: TGTGCCAGCAGTGAGGGCCTCGGGACAGGGTTTGGGAACAATCAGCCCCAGCATTTT. This translates into CASSEGLGTGFGNNQPQHF.

This clone was found a few times. The chain's CDR3 is CAGGSGSYEQFF. The CDR3 DNA reads as TGTGCCGGGGGTAGCGGGAGTTATGAGCAGTTCTTC. The chain employs TRBV30 and TRBJ2-1, with 9 bases aligning to TRBD2. The CDR3 has 12 amino acids. The V gene end was trimmed by 8 bases and the J gene end by 8 bases; junction bases not matched to a gene: 7. Germline CDR1 is GTSNPN and CDR2 is SVGIG (reference sequence).

The J gene is TRBJ1-6, the V gene TRBV5-4; D is unclear. CDR3 length: 14 amino acids. The V end was cut by 0 bases, the J end by 6 bases, with 7 bases between. Germline V CDR1 and CDR2: SGHNT, YYREEE (reference sequence). For the CDR3, the DNA is TGTGCCAGCAGCTTGGACAGTATTAATTCACCCCTCCACTTT. Translated, it gives CASSLDSINSPLHF.

The chain links TRBV7-9 to TRBJ2-4, with 7 bases lining up with TRBD2. With V trimmed by 0 bases and J by 3 bases, 5 bases remained unmatched. This CDR3 has 16 amino acids. CDR1 SEHNR and CDR2 FQNEAQ come from the germline V gene (reference sequence). The CDR3: CASSLAGRWGKNIQYF. In DNA form, the CDR3 reads TGTGCCAGCAGCTTAGCCGGGAGGTGGGGCAAAAACATTCAGTACTTC. The variable domain in full, with the rest retrieved from reference TRBV7-9 and TRBJ2-4, is DTGVSQNPRHKITKRGQNVTFRCDPISEHNRLYWYRQTLGQGPEFLTYFQNEAQLEKSRLLSDRFSAERPKGSFSTLEIQRTEQGDSAMYLCASSLAGRWGKNIQYFGAGTRLSVL.